The 5 T cell receptor beta chains below were found in one sample sequenced in a study of blood T cell repertoires in COVID-19. Clones were sequenced by immunoSEQ multiplex PCR, and TCRdb holds only the in-frame ones, with some missing. Of approximately 100,000 clones in the sample, 65% to 90% were seen once. Sequencing used PBMCs or T cells enriched from blood (not recorded which). These receptors were obtained from a woman between 45 and 65 years old who had recovered from COVID-19.

This clone was counted once. The CDR3 region is CATSREGGSSGANVLTF. The CDR3 DNA sequence: TGTGCCACCAGCAGAGAGGGGGGTAGCTCTGGGGCCAACGTCCTGACTTTC. The V and J genes are TRBV15 and TRBJ2-6; D is possibly TRBD2 (6 bases). Germline-derived CDR1 and CDR2 are LNHNV and YYDKDF (reference sequence). This CDR3 contains 17 residues. The V and J ends lost 0 bases and 0 bases respectively, with 9 bases between them.

The gene calls are TRBV11-2 and TRBJ2-3; 10 bases are shared with TRBD2. The CDR3 is 17 amino acids. Germline-derived CDR1 and CDR2 are SGHAT and FQNNGV. J was trimmed by 0 bases and V by 5 bases; bases with no gene match: 8. CDR3 region: CASSHLSGRASTDTQYF. In DNA form, the CDR3 reads TGTGCCAGCAGCCACCTCAGCGGGAGGGCGAGCACAGATACGCAGTATTTT. Full variable domain (outside the CDR3, taken from reference TRBV11-2 and TRBJ2-3): EAGVAQSPRYKIIEKRQSVAFWCNPISGHATLYWYQQILGQGPKLLIQFQNNGVVDDSQLPKDRFSAERLKGVDSTLKIQPAKLEDSAVYLCASSHLSGRASTDTQYFGPGTRLTVL.

The genes are TRBV9 and TRBJ2-7, with 8 bases that match TRBD2. Germline V gives CDR1 SGDLS, CDR2 YYNGEE. Germline trimming cut 4 bases from V and 3 bases from J; bases unmatched to any gene: 3. This CDR3 has 13 residues. In nucleotides, the CDR3 is TGTGCCAGCAGCACCCGGGGGGGCTACGAGCAGTACTTC. Its translation is CASSTRGGYEQYF.

The chain joins TRBV4-1 to TRBJ2-1; the D gene is possibly TRBD2 (5 bases). The germline V gene has CDR1 MGHRA and CDR2 YSYEKL. The CDR3 sequence is 15 residues long. Between the trimmed V and J ends, which lost 4 bases and 0 bases, there was a span of 10 bases. This CDR3 is CASSRTGSSYNEQFF. For the CDR3, the DNA is TGCGCCAGCAGCCGGACGGGGAGCTCCTACAATGAGCAGTTCTTC.

This rearrangement joins TRBV19 to TRBJ2-7, with 14 bases matching TRBD2. The germline V gene has CDR1 LNHDA and CDR2 SQIVND (reference sequence). Trimming at V came to 4 bases and at J to 4 bases, leaving 6 bases not matched to a gene. This CDR3 is 16 amino acids long. CDR3 sequence reads: CASSRKGTSGSYEQYF. The CDR3 coding sequence is TGTGCCAGTAGTAGAAAAGGGACTAGCGGGAGTTACGAGCAGTACTTC.